Listed below are T cell receptor beta chains from one sample, sequenced in a study of blood T cell repertoires in COVID-19. TCRdb's copy holds only in-frame clones and misses some; the assay was immunoSEQ multiplex PCR. The table lists around 170,000 clones, around 85% of them singletons. Source material: peripheral blood. All receptors come from a woman in her 70s with acute or convalescent COVID-19. Each CDR3 is given with its conserved first and last residue. Each record gives: D gene, V gene, clone size, J gene, CDR3 protein, CDR3 DNA. The D gene is left open where the match is weak. Part of the rows lack a size; the others show once, few, many or a class for expanded clones.

NA	TRBV4-2	NA	TRBJ2-1	CASSPHPAGYNEQFF	TGTGCCAGCAGCCCCCACCCGGCAGGGTACAATGAGCAGTTCTTC
NA	TRBV6-5	NA	TRBJ1-1	CASSSPGAEAFF	TGTGCCAGCAGTTCCCCGGGGGCTGAAGCTTTCTTT
NA	TRBV28	NA	TRBJ2-7	CATLNWAGREQYF	TGTGCCACCTTGAACTGGGCCGGCCGCGAGCAGTACTTC
NA	TRBV16	NA	TRBJ2-1	CASSQGGGALYNEQFF	TGTGCCAGCAGCCAAGGAGGAGGAGCCCTATACAATGAGCAGTTCTTC
TRBD2	TRBV19	NA	TRBJ2-7	CASSFAGTSGTYEQYF	TGTGCCAGTAGTTTCGCCGGGACTAGCGGGACCTACGAGCAGTACTTC
TRBD1	TRBV10-3	few	TRBJ1-5	CATRQGVNQPQHF	TGTGCCACTCGACAGGGGGTGAATCAGCCCCAGCATTTT
NA	TRBV5-8	NA	TRBJ1-1	CASSKDRNTEAFF	TGTGCCAGCAGCAAGGACAGAAACACTGAAGCTTTCTTT
NA	TRBV5-8	NA	TRBJ2-7	CASSLIYRGTYEQYF	TGTGCCAGCAGCTTGATCTACCGGGGGACCTACGAGCAGTACTTC
NA	TRBV19	NA	TRBJ1-2	CASTRETGSKNYGYTF	TGTGCCAGTACCCGAGAAACAGGGTCGAAGAACTATGGCTACACCTTC
TRBD1	TRBV7-2	NA	TRBJ2-7	CASSKTGQGLEQYF	TGTGCCAGCAGCAAAACGGGACAGGGTCTCGAGCAGTACTTC
NA	TRBV12-2	NA	TRBJ1-6	CASRPRQGSSYNSPLHF	TGTGCAAGTCGCCCGAGACAGGGGAGCTCCTATAATTCACCCCTCCACTTT
NA	TRBV4-3	NA	TRBJ1-1	CASSQDRGHEAFF	TGCGCCAGCAGCCAAGATCGCGGGCACGAAGCTTTCTTT